This entry features one T cell receptor (beta chain) sequence. Its antigen remains unidentified. Base qualities are missing; no much larger clone stands one base away. Each collaborating institution followed its own protocols to collect whole blood in K2EDTA tubes. For TCRbeta analysis, collaborator samples were shipped as frozen whole blood, as isolated PBMCs, or as DNA extracted from either sample type. This sample is drawn from a study of blood T cell repertoires in COVID-19 (dated by TCRdb to 2018 to 2021). About the study as a whole: Samples from collaborators originated in the United States, Italy and Spain and spanned both the acute and convalescent phases of COVID-19. The material from the prospective study consisted of cDNA or gDNA derived from T cells, B-cell-depleted T cells, or PBMCs. Deeply sampled blood TCRbeta repertoires from subjects exposed to, actively infected with, or recovered from COVID-19 were included in the dataset. The repertoires were released in a freely available public database intended as a resource for research on the immune response to SARS-CoV-2. Samples came from the ongoing ImmuneRACE study (first 160 participants) plus 1,254 subjects from 6 global collaborators. Sample metadata almost always included a de-identified subject ID, COVID-19 status, age in years and sex. Where available, HLA class I and class II types were obtained from metadata supplied by the sample provider rather than from assay-based typing.

V is pruned by 6 bases and J by 7 bases, leaving 14 bases of the junction without a gene match. CDR1 MNHEY and CDR2 SVGEGT are derived from the germline V gene. Counted from cysteine to phenylalanine, this CDR3 has 15 amino acids. The read is trimmed to its CDR3 DNA, 45 bases read in frame from base 1. Here is what the overall study found, with its caveats: The amount of clinical and demographic metadata varied by source and participant and was provided uncurated.

TCRbeta CDR3 regions were amplified from genomic DNA by means of the immunoSEQ Assay, a bias-controlled multiplex PCR. In the source study's methods: Within the assay, amplification of reference gene primers was used to estimate how many nucleated cells each sample contained. To quantify the absolute abundance of each unique TCRbeta CDR3 rearrangement, sequence reads were collapsed and filtered. For each sample, productive Simpson clonality was calculated as the square root of Simpson's diversity index over productive rearrangements. TCRdb provides this immuneACCESS table in a form limited to in-frame rearrangements. Some clones are lacking; in checked studies, under half of them reflect an unresolved V gene, and why the rest are absent is not known. V, J and clone size derive from that table, while D and trimming were established from the DNA sequence. This sample gives some 66,000 clones in total; roughly 82% of them show up just once. Less than 8.5% of the sample comes from the top ten.

Sequencing was performed on peripheral blood. This receptor was identified in a man aged 60-69 years with acute or convalescent COVID-19. Recombination connected TRBV6-2 or TRBV6-3 to TRBJ1-1; 7 bases in between match TRBD1. The CDR3 loop reads CASSANWDRNLEAFF. In nucleotides, the sequence is TGTGCCAGCAGCGCCAATTGGGACAGAAATCTTGAAGCTTTCTTT.